This T cell receptor (beta chain) is drawn from a study of shared clonotypes between healthy human individuals. Overall study context: Ranging from 18 to 49 in age, donors were a couple of women and a few men.

In its sample, this clone was seen once. What it binds is not known. Other DNA sequences from this sample encode an identical CDR3 as well. Whole-study findings and limits: Large sequencing depth failed to make sorted-subset sequencing complete, rarefaction showed.

Germline assignment: CDR1 SGHRS and CDR2 YFSETQ. CDR3 length: 13 amino acids. The germline V and J ends were trimmed by 2 bases and 1 base, with 6 bases remaining between them. Some clones are missing from TCRdb's copy, which holds only in-frame ones; the method was immunoSEQ multiplex PCR. The table has a few million clones, more than 80% seen once. The TCR comes from a man in his late teens or twenties in good health. Some clones in this sample may be carry-over from other donors' samples. The J gene is TRBJ2-5, the V gene TRBV5-1; D unresolved. Sequenced input: naive CD4+ T cells from PBMCs. Sample subset: CD45RA+ positively selected. The CDR3 DNA follows: TGCGCCAGCAGCTTTTCTAGCCAAGAGACCCAGTACTTC. Its protein product is CASSFSSQETQYF.